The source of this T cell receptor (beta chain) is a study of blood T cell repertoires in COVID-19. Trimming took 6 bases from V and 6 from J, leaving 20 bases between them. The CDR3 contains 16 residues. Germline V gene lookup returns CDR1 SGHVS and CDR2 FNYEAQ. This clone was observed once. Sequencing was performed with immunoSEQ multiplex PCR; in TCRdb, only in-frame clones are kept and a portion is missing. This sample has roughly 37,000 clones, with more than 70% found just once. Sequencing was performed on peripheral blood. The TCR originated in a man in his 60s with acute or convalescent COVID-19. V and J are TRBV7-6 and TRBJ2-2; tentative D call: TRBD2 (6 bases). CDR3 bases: TGTGCCAGCAGTCCCATGGGGGGTTTGGTCGCCGGGGAGCTGTTTTTT. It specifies CASSPMGGLVAGELFF.